This T cell receptor (beta chain) stems from a study of response to subunit inactivated influenza vaccine. TCRdb re-derived calls from the RT-PCR reads in MiXCR, one entry per CDR3 protein. The repertoire has some 850,000 distinct CDR3 sequences, under 20% of them found once; the top ten carry roughly 10%. Germline V gene lookup returns CDR1 DFQATT and CDR2 SNEGSKA (reference sequence). Between the trimmed V and J ends, which lost 2 bases and 3 bases, there was a span of 13 bases. The CDR3 runs 14 residues. Turning to this clonotype: Its specificity is unknown.

Study-wide results and limits: The authors offered the suggestion that each seasonal influenza vaccination recruits few new T cells.

This specimen was PBMCs from blood, taken roughly 5 days after vaccination. J is TRBJ1-1 and V is TRBV20-1; D remains ambiguous. The clonotype originates from a man aged 50 or older who received an inactivated influenza vaccine. Written as DNA, the CDR3 is TGCAGTGCTAGAAGAAATGGGGTGGACACTGAAGCTTTCTTT. Residues: CSARRNGVDTEAFF.